This TCR beta chain was sequenced during a study of human T cells and chemical hapten exposure (dated by TCRdb to the early 2020s). Turning to the overall study: For sensitization, 2% DPC in acetone was applied to a roughly 2 cm by roughly 2 cm area of upper inner arm skin. Throughout the roughly 25-week study period, patients were also given weekly therapeutic DPC doses on the scalp. Patch testing was done on the upper back using Finn chambers containing 0.01% DPC, and results were scored after 6 days according to International Contact Dermatitis Research Group standards. Most of the patients in the cohort were female, and the cohort covered alopecia areata with under or over 50% scalp involvement, alopecia totalis and alopecia universalis. The libraries were sequenced as a pool, and the TCR yield per sample differed mostly because of small variations in library volumes within the pool. The study tracked peripheral blood TCR repertoire changes in vivo during primary and secondary sensitization to the hapten diphenylcyclopropenone (DPC) in alopecia patients. Patient blood was sampled pre-sensitization (week 0) and at 2, 6 and about 24 weeks after DPC sensitization. About 27 alopecia patients gave blood for TCR sequencing at one to four time points (pre-sensitization, 2, 6 and 24 weeks).

The sample's time point label, in plain terms: patch test 1, 2 weeks after DPC sensitization. The sample's treatment or condition label, decoded: therapeutic diphenylcyclopropenone sensitization with weekly scalp DPC. At each patch-test visit, blood was drawn before the patch test was applied. Patients were eligible if aged 18 to 70, diagnosed with alopecia and judged suitable for DPC therapy, and pregnant patients were excluded. Total RNA was extracted from unfractionated whole blood collected in Tempus Blood RNA tubes. The full study reports these points: Compared with pre-sensitization or healthy control sets, expanded TCRs formed significantly more large CDR3 similarity clusters, which is consistent with antigen-driven responses. The number of TCRs above 1 in 1000 frequency did not change with DPC sensitization; there was no evidence of global repertoire structure alterations. Repeated subsampling changed both the strength of the expansion versus patch-test correlation and the threshold at which the correlation became significant. Because all patients had alopecia, a presumed autoimmune disease, the immune response of the patients might differ from that of healthy individuals. A positive correlation was found between the number of PT1 expanded TCRs and patch test score, with significance reached at thresholds 8, 16 and 32 but not 4.

With regard to this clonotype: What this receptor recognizes is not known. No base-level quality is on record; no much larger clone is a single base apart.

Receptor amplification or capture employed RACE. The instrument was a NextSeq 500. During library preparation, unique molecular identifiers were attached to individual cDNA molecules so that TCRs could be counted quantitatively and reproducibly. Each blood RNA sample was used to sequence both TCR alpha and TCR beta chains. The authors' pipeline ran thus. The median number of TCRs per sample was approximately 96,000, ranging from roughly 23,224 to 690,600. V, J and CDR3 annotation of the TCR reads was performed with the Decombinator software suite. For PS versus PT1 abundance plots, all samples were subsampled to the same number of TCRs (28,000). Expanded TCRs were defined as absent before sensitization and observed at least eight times at the 2-week time point. Starting from the raw public reads, TCRdb applied fastp trimming at Q25, assembled clones with MiXCR and retained in-frame beta chains. Rows are combined by CDR3 protein, so each entry shows the most common genes and DNA. For this entry, the V and J calls and clone size follow TCRdb and not the study's own pipeline. Here the sample has about 74,000 distinct CDR3 sequences; about 31% occur a single time. About 8.9% of the sample is in the top ten clones.

From a lookup of the germline V gene (reference sequence), CDR1 and CDR2 are MNHNY and SVGAGI. Trimming accounts for 0 bases at V and 0 bases at J, while the number of junction bases matched to no gene is 2. The CDR3 goes from the cysteine to the phenylalanine over 16 residues. CDR3 DNA is the only sequence kept; it has 48 bases, read in frame from the first base. The sequence links TRBV6-6 to TRBJ1-5, with 7 bases matching TRBD1. Sequences were derived from whole blood, sampled in connection with sensitization to the hapten diphenylcyclopropenone (DPC). This TCR was recovered from a man aged 40-55 years with alopecia areata. Some clones in this sample may be carry-over from other donors' samples. The CDR3 in this case is CASSYSGTDSNQPQHF. The nucleotide sequence reads TGTGCCAGCAGTTACTCGGGGACAGATAGCAATCAGCCCCAGCATTTT.